The following is a T cell receptor (beta chain) sequence with its context. There is no known antigen for this receptor. The input lacks base qualities; no much larger clone sits a single base away. These data come from a study of response to subunit inactivated influenza vaccine (dated 2018 in TCRdb). About the full investigation: Deep quantitative T cell receptor repertoire profiling was used in the study to track responses to a trivalent subunit inactivated influenza vaccine. The paper as a whole reports these results and caveats: According to the authors, only a limited number of new T cells may be recruited by each seasonal influenza vaccination.

Receptor amplification or capture employed RT-PCR. Instrument used: Illumina HiSeq 2500. The raw public data were reprocessed by TCRdb itself: fastp quality trimming at Q25, MiXCR clonotype calling, in-frame beta chains only. Rows merge per CDR3 protein into single entries with the most common DNA and genes. The sample profile shows 650,000 to 800,000 distinct CDR3 sequences; around a sixth of them were found once. The ten largest account for 11% of the sample. The germline ends are 12 bases apart after V is trimmed by 6 bases and J by 0 bases. The cysteine opens and the phenylalanine closes a CDR3 of 15 amino acids. The CDR3 DNA has 45 bases and is translated from base 1.

The chain uses TRBV12-3 or TRBV12-4 and TRBJ2-1; the D gene cannot be resolved beyond TRBD1 or TRBD2, each matching 5 bases. The TCR sequence derives from a man over 45 who received an inactivated influenza vaccine. Donor details come from another sample of the same person, matched by shared clones. The sample here was PBMCs from blood, taken around 5 days after vaccination. The CDR3 reads as follows: CASRGTDGSYNEQFF. At the DNA level, the sequence is TGTGCCAGCAGGGGGACCGACGGCTCCTACAATGAGCAGTTCTTC.